This entry features one TCR beta chain sequence. The germline V and J ends were trimmed by 4 bases and 0 bases, with 16 bases remaining between them. Germline V gene sequence: CDR1 SGHTA, CDR2 FQGNSA. The CDR3 is 17 residues long. This entry belongs to a study of cytomegalovirus exposure and HLA in healthy donors. In the PCR, 60 Vbeta and 13 Jbeta primers were used. The method was immunoSEQ multiplex PCR; TCRdb's version includes in-frame clones alone and lacks a portion of them. The sample lists around 200,000 clones; just over 75% were seen once. Input material: PBMCs. The rearrangement uses TRBV7-2 and TRBJ1-5; D is uncertain. This receptor was taken from a woman aged 55 to 70 in good health and CMV-seropositive. Here the CDR3 DNA reads TGTGCCAGCAGCTCAAATCCCCTGCGGGGTAGCAATCAGCCCCAGCATTTT. Amino acid sequence: CASSSNPLRGSNQPQHF.